This T cell receptor (beta chain) was sequenced for a study of T cells in Graves' hyperthyroidism and ophthalmopathy. At least ten counts were recorded for this clonotype. The TCR beta CDR3 regions underwent amplification using RNA transcripts as the source. Carried out on the TCR CDR3, a first-round RT-PCR used the HTBI primer set. A single record per CDR3 protein comes from TCRdb applying MiXCR to the multiplex PCR reads. The table has about 420,000 distinct CDR3 sequences, roughly 14% seen once. Patients between 18 and 65 years old had hyperthyroidism, newly diagnosed and lasting under 2 months. Diagnostic decisions used clinical symptoms, serum thyroxine and TRAb, thyroid ultrasound and orbital computed tomography. Germline assignment: CDR1 SEHNR and CDR2 FQNEAQ (reference sequence). V lost 2 bases, J lost 4 bases, and 15 bases lay in between. This CDR3 is built from 17 residues.

This chain uses TRBV7-9 with TRBJ2-6, with D maybe TRBD1 (7 bases). Material: blood. This receptor was taken from a woman between 18 and 29 years old with Graves' hyperthyroidism. CDR3 DNA: TGTGCCAGCAGCTTAATTGGAGGGGGCGACGGGGCCAACGTCCTGACTTTC. Its translation is CASSLIGGGDGANVLTF. Combining the CDR3 with reference TRBV7-9 and TRBJ2-6 gives the whole variable domain DTGVSQNPRHKITKRGQNVTFRCDPISEHNRLYWYRQTLGQGPEFLTYFQNEAQLEKSRLLSDRFSAERPKGSFSTLEIQRTEQGDSAMYLCASSLIGGGDGANVLTFGAGSRLTVL.